This record looks at one T cell receptor (beta chain) sequence and its context. Its antigen is undetermined. These data are taken from a study of shared clonotypes between healthy human individuals. The overall study: CD4 naive cells filled three plates per donor, CD4 memory three, CD8 naive two and CD8 memory one. Whole-study findings and limits: A few donors shared about 4.5% of their naive CD4 clonotypes.

Here immunoSEQ multiplex PCR was the method, and the copy in TCRdb shows in-frame clones only, minus some. Of about 2.4 million clones listed, roughly nine tenths are singletons. Specimen: naive CD4+ T cells sorted from blood. Stated subset: CD45RA+ positively selected. The TCR was taken from a man aged 18 to 29 in good health.

CDR3 loop: CASSRLATGGYEQYF. DNA of the CDR3: TGTGCCAGCAGCCGACTGGCGACAGGGGGCTACGAGCAGTACTTC. The genes are TRBV6-5 and TRBJ2-7; 9 bases match TRBD1. Germline V gene data show CDR1 as MNHEY and CDR2 as SVGAGI. Trimming took 6 bases from V and 3 from J; bases not matched to a gene: 9. The CDR3 has 15 amino acids.